This entry is about one T cell receptor (beta chain). The antigen this receptor binds is unknown. One base away there is no much larger clone; base qualities are not given. Ficoll-Paque density gradient centrifugation was the method used to isolate PBMCs. Based on the germline V gene, the CDR1 and CDR2 sequences are MNHEY and SVGEGT. Deletion took 4 bases off V and 1 base off J, with a span of 16 bases between the germline ends. There are 16 amino acids in the CDR3, from cysteine to phenylalanine inclusive. Only the CDR3 portion is preserved as DNA: 48 bases, with reading frame beginning at the first base. Sequencing used an Illumina NovaSeq 6000. TCRalpha and TCRbeta cDNA libraries were constructed by 5'RACE with constant-segment primers, with sample barcodes and unique molecular identifiers being introduced. RNA was extracted from every sample with Trizol reagent. The libraries were amplified in two PCR steps, and the second step added a second sample barcode and Illumina TruSeq adapters. Sequencing of libraries was performed on an Illumina NovaSeq with 2 x 150 bp paired-end reads. The study's processing was this. The reads were demultiplexed and collapsed into UMI-guided consensus sequences using migec v1.2.7. Using mixcr v2.1.11, the UMI consensuses were aligned to TRA and TRB V and J templates and assembled into clonotypes. A clonotype was counted as expanded or contracted only if both edgeR and NoisET called the change significant, with noise models trained on biological replicates. For edgeR calls, the cutoffs were a false discovery rate-adjusted p below 0.01 and a log2 fold-change threshold of 1. As an exploratory analysis of dynamics, PCA with hierarchical clustering was applied to max-normalized trajectories of the 1000 most abundant clonotypes. Separately sequenced CD4+ and CD8+ repertoires were used to assign a CD4 or CD8 phenotype to each responding clone. Through fastp at Q25 and MiXCR, TCRdb rebuilt clones from the public reads, retaining in-frame beta chains. Each CDR3 protein gets just one entry, which takes the most common genes and DNA from the rows behind it. The V and J calls, along with clone size, are taken from TCRdb and not from the paper's own processing. The sample has about 200,000 distinct CDR3 sequences on record, roughly 17% of them singletons. The ten largest account for approximately 2.1% of the sample.

The data belong to a study of T-cell memory formation after mild COVID-19 (dated by TCRdb to the early 2020s). A note on the overall study: TCR sequence clusters from the two donors were largely donor specific. Longitudinal TCRalpha and TCRbeta repertoire sequencing tracked T-cell clones expanding and contracting after mild COVID-19 in a couple of donors. Two young, previously healthy adult volunteers, one female and one male, were included in the cohort. Study-wide conclusions, independent of this receptor: Clones contracting from day 15 to 85 had balanced CD4/CD8 phenotypes, while a second wave expanding from day 15 to 37 was biased towards CD4+. Contracting CD4+ clones were found mainly in CM and EM memory subsets, while CD8+ clones were enriched in EMRA. SARS-CoV-2 specificity of the second-wave clones peaking on day 37 was not confirmed. Only two mild cases were covered by the study, and larger cohorts that include severe cases with pre-infection samples were considered necessary. Some responding clones were detected in pre-infection memory, which suggested that pre-existing cross-reactive memory T cells had joined the SARS-CoV-2 response.

The sequence links TRBV6-2 or TRBV6-3 to TRBJ1-1; the best D guess is TRBD1, with 5 bases matching. The sequenced sample was PBMCs or a T cell subset sorted from them (not recorded which). The clonotype was recovered from an adult woman who had mild COVID-19 (a few samples of this study predate the infection). The sample titles of this study are shuffled in the database, so cell type and time point are left out; the donor was told from shared clones. The CDR3 corresponds to CASSSPIGGENTEAFF. The nucleotides are TGTGCCAGCAGTTCTCCCATCGGGGGGGAGAACACTGAAGCTTTCTTT.